The 2 T cell receptor beta chains listed next were all sequenced from one sample in a study of cytomegalovirus exposure and HLA in healthy donors. PCR primers comprised 60 Vbeta and 13 Jbeta primers. The protocol was immunoSEQ multiplex PCR, while the TCRdb copy is restricted to in-frame clones and leaves out a portion. The data contain roughly 110,000 clones, approximately 79% of them singletons. The sequenced material came from PBMCs. Receptors originate from a woman between 40 and 55 years old in good health and CMV-seropositive.

This clone was recorded only once. The chain is built from TRBV30 and TRBJ2-5; D may be TRBD2 (5 bases). V lost 1 base and J lost 5, with 11 bases in between. This CDR3 is built from 13 residues. CDR1 and CDR2 from the germline V gene are GTSNPN and SVGIG (reference sequence). The CDR3 DNA sequence: TGTGCCTGGAGTGGTCCTAGCTCTGAGACCCAGTACTTC. Translation: CAWSGPSSETQYF.

This sequence joins TRBV2 and TRBJ2-1; 12 bases are shared with TRBD2. The V and J ends lost 9 bases and 7 bases, in that order; junction bases with no gene match: 4. There are 13 residues in the CDR3. The germline V gene has CDR1 SNHLY and CDR2 FYNNEI. The DNA for the CDR3 is TGTGCCAGTGGACTAGCGGGGTTTAATGAGCAGTTCTTC. It is translated as CASGLAGFNEQFF.